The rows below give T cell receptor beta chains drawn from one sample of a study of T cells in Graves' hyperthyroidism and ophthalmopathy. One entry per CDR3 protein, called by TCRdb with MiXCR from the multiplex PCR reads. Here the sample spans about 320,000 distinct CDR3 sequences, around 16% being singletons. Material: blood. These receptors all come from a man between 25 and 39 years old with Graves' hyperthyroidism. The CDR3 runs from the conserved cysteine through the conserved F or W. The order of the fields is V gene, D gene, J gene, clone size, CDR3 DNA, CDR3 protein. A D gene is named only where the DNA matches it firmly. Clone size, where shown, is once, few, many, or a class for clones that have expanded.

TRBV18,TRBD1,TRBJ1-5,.,TGTGCCAGCTCACCACGACAGGGTTGGGACAATCAGCCCCAGCATTTT,CASSPRQGWDNQPQHF
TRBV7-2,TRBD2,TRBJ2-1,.,TGTGCCAGCAGCCTTTTAGCGGGCGTCTCCTACAATGAGCAGTTCTTC,CASSLLAGVSYNEQFF
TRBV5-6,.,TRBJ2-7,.,TGTGCCAGCAGCTTGGAAGGGTCCCACGAGCAGTACTTC,CASSLEGSHEQYF
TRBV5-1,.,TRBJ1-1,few,TGCGCCAGCAGCTTGGCCGCATCTCCGAACACTGAAGCTTTCTTT,CASSLAASPNTEAFF
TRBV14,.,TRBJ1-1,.,TGTGTCAGCAGCCAAGATCAGAACACTGAAGCTTTCTTT,CVSSQDQNTEAFF
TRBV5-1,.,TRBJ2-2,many,TGCGCCAGCAGTCCCACAGGGCGTGAGGACGGGGAGCTGTTTTTT,CASSPTGREDGELFF
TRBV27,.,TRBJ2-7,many,TGTGCCAGCAGTTTATCGCACAGGGCCTACGAGCAGTACTTC,CASSLSHRAYEQYF
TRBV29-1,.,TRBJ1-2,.,TGCAGCGCCCCGGGTGCGGCTGGCTACACCTTC,CSAPGAAGYTF
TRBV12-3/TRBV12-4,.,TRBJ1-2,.,TGTGCCAGCAGGCCTTCCGCCCCCGGGTATGGCTACACCTTC,CASRPSAPGYGYTF
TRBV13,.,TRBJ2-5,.,TGTGCCAGCAGCTTAGCAAGTAGCCTGGAGACCCAGTACTTC,CASSLASSLETQYF
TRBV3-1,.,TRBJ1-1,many,TGTGCCAGCAGCCAAGGGGGCAGGCGTGCTTTCTTT,CASSQGGRRAFF
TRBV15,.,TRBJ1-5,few,TGTGCCACCAGCAGAGATGCTAACCAGAATCAGCCCCAGCATTTT,CATSRDANQNQPQHF
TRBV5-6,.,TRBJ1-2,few,TGTGCCAGCAGCTTGAGGGATAATGGTGGCTACACCTTC,CASSLRDNGGYTF
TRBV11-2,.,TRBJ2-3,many,TGTGCCAGCAGCTTAGTGGGGACCGCCTACAGAGGCACAGATACGCAGTATTTT,CASSLVGTAYRGTDTQYF
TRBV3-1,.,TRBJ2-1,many,TGTGCCAGCAGCCTGGGACGAGACAATGAGCAGTTCTTC,CASSLGRDNEQFF
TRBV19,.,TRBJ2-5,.,TGTGCCAGTAGTATAGTCGCGGGGAGCCAAGAGACCCAGTACTTC,CASSIVAGSQETQYF
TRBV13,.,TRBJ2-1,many,TGTGCCAGCAGCTTAATGGCGATCCATGAGCAGTTCTTC,CASSLMAIHEQFF
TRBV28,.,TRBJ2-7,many,TGTGCCAGCAGTCCAAATCGACGGAGGCAGTACTTC,CASSPNRRRQYF
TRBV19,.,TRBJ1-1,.,TGTGCCAGTAGTCCTAGAGGAAGCGTCACTGAAGCTTTCTTT,CASSPRGSVTEAFF
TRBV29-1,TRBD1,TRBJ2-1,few,TGCAGCTTCTCAGGGACAGCAAGAACTAACAATGAGCAGTTCTTC,CSFSGTARTNNEQFF
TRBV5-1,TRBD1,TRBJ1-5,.,TGCGCCAGCAGCCCCCCGGGACAGGGGAATCAGCCCCAGCATTTT,CASSPPGQGNQPQHF
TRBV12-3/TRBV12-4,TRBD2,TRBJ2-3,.,TGTGCCAGCAGTCCCGGGACTAGCCTATACACAGATACGCAGTATTTT,CASSPGTSLYTDTQYF
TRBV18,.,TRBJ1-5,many,TGTGCCAGCTCACCGGGAAGCAATCAGCCCCAGCATTTT,CASSPGSNQPQHF
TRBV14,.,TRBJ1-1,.,TGTGCCAGCAGCCAAGATTTGAGCAGGGGAATGAACACTGAAGCTTTCTTT,CASSQDLSRGMNTEAFF
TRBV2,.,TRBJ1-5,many,TGTGCCAGCAGTACTGAGGGGATTATAGCATTGGATCAGCCCCAGCATTTT,CASSTEGIIALDQPQHF
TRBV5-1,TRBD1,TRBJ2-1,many,TGCGCCAGCAGCTCCCCAGATGAAACGGGACAGACTTTCTACAATGAGCAGTTCTTC,CASSSPDETGQTFYNEQFF
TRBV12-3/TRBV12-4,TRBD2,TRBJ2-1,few,TGTGCCAGCAGTCCAGTAGCGGGAGAAAATGAGCAGTTCTTC,CASSPVAGENEQFF
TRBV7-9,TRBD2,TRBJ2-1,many,TGTGCCAGCAGCTTATCACTAGCGGGAGCCCACAATGAGCAGTTCTTC,CASSLSLAGAHNEQFF
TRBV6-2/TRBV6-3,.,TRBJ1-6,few,TGTGCCAGCAGTTACCGGGGACAAGTCAATTCACCCCTCCACTTT,CASSYRGQVNSPLHF
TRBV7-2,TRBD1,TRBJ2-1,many,TGTGCCAGCAGCTTAGGGGGACAGTTCTTACTATTCTACAATGAGCAGTTCTTC,CASSLGGQFLLFYNEQFF
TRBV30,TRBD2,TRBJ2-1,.,TGTGCCTGGAGGGAAATAGCGGGAGGGCCGGGGGAGCAGTTCTTC,CAWREIAGGPGEQFF
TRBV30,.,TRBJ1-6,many,TGTGCCTGGACTCTAGGCGCAGCGAATTCACCCCTCCACTTT,CAWTLGAANSPLHF
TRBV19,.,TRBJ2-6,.,TGTGCCAGTAGTAAGTCTGCCCCTGGGAGTGGGGCCAACGTCCTGACTTTC,CASSKSAPGSGANVLTF
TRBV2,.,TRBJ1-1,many,TGTGCCAGCAGCCCGGGTTTCAACACTGAAGCTTTCTTT,CASSPGFNTEAFF
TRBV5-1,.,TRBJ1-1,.,TGCGCCAGCAGCTTGGCGGGGGCAGTTGGGAACACTGAAGCTTTCTTT,CASSLAGAVGNTEAFF
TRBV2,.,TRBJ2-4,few,TGTGCCAGCAGCCAGAGCGGACTAGCCAAAAACATTCAGTACTTC,CASSQSGLAKNIQYF
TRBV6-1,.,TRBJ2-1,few,TGTGTTTCGCGCCGGGACGAAGTTAAGAATGAGCAGTTCTTC,CVSRRDEVKNEQFF
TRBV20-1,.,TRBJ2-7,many,TGCAGTGCCCAATATGGAGGCTACGAGCAGTACTTC,CSAQYGGYEQYF
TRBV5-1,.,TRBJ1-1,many,TGCGCCAGCAGCTTGTACAGGGACTCAAACACTGAAGCTTTCTTT,CASSLYRDSNTEAFF
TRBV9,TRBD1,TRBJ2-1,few,TGTGCCAGCAGCGTAGGGACAGGGGCTTTAAGCAATGAGCAGTTCTTC,CASSVGTGALSNEQFF
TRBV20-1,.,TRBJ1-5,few,TGCAGTGCTAACAGGCTGAATCAGCCCCAGCATTTT,CSANRLNQPQHF
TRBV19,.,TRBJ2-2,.,TGTGCCAGTGGCCCGCGGGGAGAGACCGGGGAGCTGTTTTTT,CASGPRGETGELFF
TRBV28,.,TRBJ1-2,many,TGTGCCAGCAGTTTCCCCGACGCCGGGTATGGCTACACCTTC,CASSFPDAGYGYTF
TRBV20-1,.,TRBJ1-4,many,TGCAGTGCTAGAGAGAGTTCAACTAATGAAAAACTGTTTTTT,CSARESSTNEKLFF
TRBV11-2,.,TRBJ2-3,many,TGTGCCAGCAGCTTCCCACCCGCAGATACGCAGTATTTT,CASSFPPADTQYF
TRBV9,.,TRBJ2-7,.,TGTGCCAGCAGCGTAGGATGGGGGGAGCAGTACTTC,CASSVGWGEQYF
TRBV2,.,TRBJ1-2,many,TGTGCCAGCAGTGAAACGTCGGAAAACTATGGCTACACCTTC,CASSETSENYGYTF
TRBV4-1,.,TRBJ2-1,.,TGCGCCAGCAGCCACCGTTTGACTAGCTCCTACAATGAGCAGTTCTTC,CASSHRLTSSYNEQFF
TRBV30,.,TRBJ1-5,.,TGTGCCTGGAGTGTTTTGGATCAGCCCCAGCATTTT,CAWSVLDQPQHF
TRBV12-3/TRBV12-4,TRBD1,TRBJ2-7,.,TGTGCCAGCGGGTTCGGACAGGGATCGTACGAGCAGTACTTC,CASGFGQGSYEQYF
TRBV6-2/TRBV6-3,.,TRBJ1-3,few,TGTGCCAGCACCCCGGGACATCGAAGAAACACCATATATTTT,CASTPGHRRNTIYF
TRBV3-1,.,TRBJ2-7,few,TGTGCCAGCAGCCAGTCCTACTACGAGCAGTACTTC,CASSQSYYEQYF
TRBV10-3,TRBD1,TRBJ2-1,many,TGTGCCGGACAGCCTGGGACAGGAAATGAGCAGTTCTTC,CAGQPGTGNEQFF
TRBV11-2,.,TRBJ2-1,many,TGTGCCAGCAGCATAAGTCGGGAGCAGTTCTTC,CASSISREQFF
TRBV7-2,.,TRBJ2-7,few,TGTGCCAGCAGCTTAGGGCTAGAGGGTCCCTACGAGCAGTACTTC,CASSLGLEGPYEQYF